Below, 18 T cell receptor beta chains from the same sample are listed, as sequenced in a study of blood T cell repertoires in COVID-19 (dated by TCRdb to the early 2020s). Libraries were built with the immunoSEQ multiplex PCR assay. Entries here come from immuneACCESS through TCRdb and include only in-frame sequences with V and J called. Some clones fail to appear in such tables; in the studies checked, an unresolved V gene covers under half of the shortfall, and the cause of the remainder is unknown. This sample comprises 130,000 or so clones, 75% to 90% of them detected only once. Jointly, the top ten make up approximately 4.3% of the sample. The specimen sequenced was peripheral blood. All receptors come from a man aged 55 to 70 with COVID-19, enrolled during active disease.

V gene TRBV5-1 combines with J gene TRBJ1-3, with D tentatively TRBD1 (6 bases). Germline V CDR1 and CDR2: SGHRS, YFSETQ. CDR3 size: 14 residues. V was pared by 5 bases and J by 1 base, with 10 bases between. This CDR3 reads CASSTGQSGNTIYF. CDR3 nucleotides: TGCGCCAGCAGTACTGGACAGTCTGGAAACACCATATATTTT.

This chain uses TRBV9 with TRBJ1-1; D not certain. The CDR3 sequence is 15 residues long. V lost 0 bases to trimming and J lost 5 bases, with 14 bases between them. Germline V gene lookup returns CDR1 SGDLS and CDR2 YYNGEE. This chain's CDR3 is CASSVGGELGTEAFF. The CDR3 DNA follows: TGTGCCAGCAGCGTAGGTGGGGAGTTGGGGACTGAAGCTTTCTTT.

The chain employs TRBV7-8 and TRBJ2-5, with TRBD2 identical over 9 bases. V shed 5 bases and J 2 bases; nucleotides not matched to a gene: 12. Germline V gene sequence: CDR1 SGHVS, CDR2 FQNEAQ. This CDR3 comprises 17 residues. As DNA, the CDR3 is TGTGCCAGCAGCCGAGGGCGGGGGGGGACAATTCAAGAGACCCAGTACTTC. Amino acids: CASSRGRGGTIQETQYF. Looking up the rest from reference TRBV7-8 and TRBJ2-5 gives the full variable domain: GAGVSQSPRYKVAKRGQDVALRCDPISGHVSLFWYQQALGQGPEFLTYFQNEAQLDKSGLPSDRFFAERPEGSVSTLKIQRTQQEDSAVYLCASSRGRGGTIQETQYFGPGTRLLVL.

The chain has TRBV7-5 and TRBJ1-1. TRBV7-5 is listed as a pseudogene. CDR3 size: 16 residues. CDR3 in DNA: TGTGCCAGAAGCCCGCCCGGGGGAGGGAGTTACACTGAAGCTTTCTTT. This codes for CARSPPGGGSYTEAFF.

The chain employs TRBV4-3 and TRBJ2-1; the match to TRBD2 covers 9 bases. CDR1 and CDR2 (germline): LGHNA, YSLEER. J lost 8 bases, V lost 4 bases, and 6 bases had no gene match. This CDR3 contains 14 residues. CDR3 coding DNA: TGCGCCAGCAGCCCCCGCGTAGCGGGGGATGAGCAGTTCTTC. Its translation is CASSPRVAGDEQFF.

The rearrangement uses TRBV7-3 and TRBJ2-2, with a tentative D call TRBD2 (5 bases). The CDR3 has 14 residues. Germline values: CDR1 SGHTA, CDR2 FQGTGA. Between the trimmed V and J ends, which lost 5 bases and 3 bases, there was a span of 10 bases. The CDR3 nucleotides are TGTGCCAGCAGCCCAGGACTCCACACCGGGGAGCTGTTTTTT. It yields the protein CASSPGLHTGELFF.

As concerns this clone: This same CDR3 is encoded by further DNA sequences in the sample. This sequence joins TRBV7-9 and TRBJ2-2, with TRBD1 identical over 9 bases. Losses at the gene ends were 6 bases for V and 3 bases for J; bases not matched to a gene: 5. The germline CDR1 and CDR2 sequences are SEHNR and FQNEAQ (reference sequence). This CDR3 is built from 15 residues. The CDR3 nucleotides read TGTGCCAGCAGTCACCGGGACAGGGACACCGGGGAGCTGTTTTTT. Its translation: CASSHRDRDTGELFF.

This clone was detected only once. The chain recombines TRBV7-9 with TRBJ1-4, with D possibly matching TRBD1 (5 bases). In germline, CDR1 is SEHNR, CDR2 FQNEAQ (reference sequence). V gave up 4 bases and J gave up 5 bases, with 11 bases separating them. The CDR3 is 14 amino acids. The chain's CDR3 is CASSSGQENEKLFF. The CDR3 DNA reads TGTGCCAGCAGCTCTGGACAAGAGAATGAAAAACTGTTTTTT. The complete variable domain, with remaining parts taken from reference TRBV7-9 and TRBJ1-4, reads DTGVSQNPRHKITKRGQNVTFRCDPISEHNRLYWYRQTLGQGPEFLTYFQNEAQLEKSRLLSDRFSAERPKGSFSTLEIQRTEQGDSAMYLCASSSGQENEKLFFGSGTQLSVL.

This chain joins TRBV29-1 and TRBJ2-3; D possibly corresponds to TRBD2 (6 bases). V was pared by 7 bases and J by 2 bases, with 16 bases between. CDR3 length: 14 amino acids. The germline CDR1 and CDR2 sequences are SQVTM and ANQGSEA. The CDR3 DNA reads as TGCAGCGCAAGTCCCCGGGACTTCACAGATACGCAGTATTTT. Its protein is CSASPRDFTDTQYF.

This sequence joins TRBV3-1 (or the pseudogene TRBV3-2) and TRBJ2-1; TRBD2 aligns across 11 bases. The germline V gene encodes CDR1 LGHDT and CDR2 YNNKEL (reference sequence). CDR3 length equals 14 residues. The trim removed 4 bases at V and 12 bases at J, leaving 8 bases unmatched. This chain's CDR3 is CASSPLAGGRGQFF. CDR3 sequence (DNA): TGTGCCAGCAGCCCCTTAGCGGGGGGGCGTGGGCAGTTCTTC.

This clone was detected once. The chain carries TRBV19 and TRBJ2-6, with D perhaps TRBD2 (6 bases). Germline loops: CDR1 LNHDA, CDR2 SQIVND (reference sequence). The V end lost 2 bases, the J end lost 3 bases, and 23 bases lay between the germline ends. The CDR3 sequence is 20 residues long. CDR3 DNA: TGTGCCAGTAGTATATTCGGGACTGCCTCCTTCGTCGGTGGGGCCAACGTCCTGACTTTC. This encodes CASSIFGTASFVGGANVLTF.

There are a few counts of this clone. V usage is TRBV7-3 and J usage is TRBJ1-6, with 9 positions matching TRBD1. The V gene end was trimmed by 1 base and the J gene end by 10 bases; junction bases not matched to a gene: 5. Germline V gene sequence: CDR1 SGHTA, CDR2 FQGTGA. The CDR3 is made up of 15 amino acids. The CDR3 is CASSLKGTGSSPLHF. The CDR3 DNA reads as TGTGCCAGCAGCTTAAAAGGGACAGGGTCCTCACCCCTCCACTTT.

The chain joins TRBV27 to TRBJ1-1, with D maybe TRBD1 (5 bases). The CDR3 is 14 amino acids. Germline CDR1 reads MNHEY; CDR2 reads SMNVEV (reference sequence). The ends were cut back, 6 bases at V and 6 bases at J, with 17 bases in the middle. The CDR3, as DNA: TGTGCCAGCAGAGATCAGCAGGGCACCCCTGAAGCTTTCTTT. Protein sequence: CASRDQQGTPEAFF.

This clone was recorded once. The chain links TRBV4-2 to TRBJ2-3; D may be TRBD2 (5 bases). The CDR3 sequence is 14 residues long. Per the germline V gene, CDR1 is LGHNA and CDR2 is YNFKEQ. V lost 4 bases, J lost 2 bases, and 10 bases lay in between. CDR3 bases: TGTGCCAGCAGCCCCCCGGGATTCACAGATACGCAGTATTTT. It yields the protein CASSPPGFTDTQYF.

This chain connects TRBV19 to TRBJ2-7; 8 bases align to TRBD1. The CDR3 contains 19 residues. Unmatched junction bases numbered 16, after V lost 3 bases and J lost 0 bases. Germline CDR1 reads LNHDA; CDR2 reads SQIVND (reference sequence). CDR3 region: CASSISGTGRVSSSYEQYF. The CDR3 nucleotides are TGTGCCAGTAGTATCTCCGGGACAGGCCGTGTTTCGAGCTCCTACGAGCAGTACTTC.

The gene calls are TRBV5-4 and TRBJ2-5; a possible D gene is TRBD1 (6 bases). CDR3 length equals 14 residues. The V end lost 4 bases, the J end lost 3 bases, and 13 bases lay between the germline ends. The germline V gene has CDR1 SGHNT and CDR2 YYREEE (reference sequence). The CDR3: CASSPRDNEETQYF. CDR3 DNA: TGTGCCAGCAGCCCCCGGGACAACGAAGAGACCCAGTACTTC.

The J gene is TRBJ1-2, the V gene TRBV6-5, with 9 bases matching TRBD1. CDR3 length: 14 residues. Germline CDR1 and CDR2: MNHEY and SVGAGI. The trim removed 5 bases at V and 5 bases at J, leaving 6 bases unmatched. CDR3 in DNA: TGTGCCAGCAGTAGGGACAGGGTGGATTATGGCTACACCTTC. This codes for CASSRDRVDYGYTF.

Here the CDR3 reads CASSLSGIREGYGYTF. CDR3 nucleotide sequence: TGTGCCAGCAGCCTCTCCGGGATCCGGGAAGGCTATGGCTACACCTTC. This sequence joins TRBV9 and TRBJ1-2; D gene uncertain. CDR3 size: 16 residues. Per germline, CDR1 SGDLS and CDR2 YYNGEE. V lost 4 bases, J lost 4 bases, and 20 bases lay in between.